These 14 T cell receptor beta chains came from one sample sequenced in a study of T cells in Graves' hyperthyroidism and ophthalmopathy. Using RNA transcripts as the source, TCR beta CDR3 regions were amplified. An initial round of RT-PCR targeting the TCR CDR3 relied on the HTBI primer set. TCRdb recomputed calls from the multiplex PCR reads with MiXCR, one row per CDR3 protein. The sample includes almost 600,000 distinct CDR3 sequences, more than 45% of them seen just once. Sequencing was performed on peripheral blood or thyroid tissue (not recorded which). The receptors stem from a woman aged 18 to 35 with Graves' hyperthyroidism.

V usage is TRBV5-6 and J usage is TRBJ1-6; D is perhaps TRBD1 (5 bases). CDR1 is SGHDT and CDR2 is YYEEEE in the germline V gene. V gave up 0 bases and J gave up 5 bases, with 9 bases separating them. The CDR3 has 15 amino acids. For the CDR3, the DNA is TGTGCCAGCAGCTTGGGGGGGGGGGATAATTCACCCCTCCACTTT. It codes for CASSLGGGDNSPLHF.

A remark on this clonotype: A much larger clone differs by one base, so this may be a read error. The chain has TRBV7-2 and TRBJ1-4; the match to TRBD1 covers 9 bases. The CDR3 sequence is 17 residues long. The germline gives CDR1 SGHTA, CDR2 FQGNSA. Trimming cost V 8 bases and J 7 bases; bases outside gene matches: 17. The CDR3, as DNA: TGTGCCAGCTGCCAAGATTATTGGGACAGGGCAGGTGAAAAACTGTTTTTT. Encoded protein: CASCQDYWDRAGEKLFF.

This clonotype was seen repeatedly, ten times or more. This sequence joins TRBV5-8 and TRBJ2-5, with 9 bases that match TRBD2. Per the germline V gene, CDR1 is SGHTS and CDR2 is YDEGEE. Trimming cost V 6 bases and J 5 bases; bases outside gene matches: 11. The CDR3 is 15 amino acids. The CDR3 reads CASKTFSGSLETQYF. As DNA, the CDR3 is TGTGCCAGCAAGACGTTTAGCGGGAGCCTGGAGACCCAGTACTTC.

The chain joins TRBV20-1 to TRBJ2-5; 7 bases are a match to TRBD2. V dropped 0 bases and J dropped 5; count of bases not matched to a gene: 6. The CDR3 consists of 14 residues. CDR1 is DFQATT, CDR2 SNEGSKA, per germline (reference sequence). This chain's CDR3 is CSARDGGGEETQYF. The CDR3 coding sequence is TGCAGTGCTAGAGATGGGGGGGGAGAGGAGACCCAGTACTTC.

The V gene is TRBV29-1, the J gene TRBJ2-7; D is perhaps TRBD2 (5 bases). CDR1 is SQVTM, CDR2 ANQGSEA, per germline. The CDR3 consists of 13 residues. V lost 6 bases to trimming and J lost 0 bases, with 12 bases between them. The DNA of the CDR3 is TGCAGCGTAACACCGGGGTACTCCTACGAGCAGTACTTC. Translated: CSVTPGYSYEQYF.

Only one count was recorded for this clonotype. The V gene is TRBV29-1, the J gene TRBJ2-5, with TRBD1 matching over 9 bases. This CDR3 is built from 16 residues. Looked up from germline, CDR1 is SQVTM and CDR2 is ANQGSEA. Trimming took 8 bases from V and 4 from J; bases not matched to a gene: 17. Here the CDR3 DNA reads TGCAGCAGCCGGGGACAGGGAGTCACAAATCGAGAGACCCAGTACTTC. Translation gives CSSRGQGVTNRETQYF.

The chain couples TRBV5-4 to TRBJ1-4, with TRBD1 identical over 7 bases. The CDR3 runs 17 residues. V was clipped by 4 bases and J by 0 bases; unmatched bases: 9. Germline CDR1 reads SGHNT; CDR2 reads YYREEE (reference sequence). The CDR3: CASSPGTAMATNEKLFF. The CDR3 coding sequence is TGTGCCAGCAGCCCGGGGACAGCTATGGCAACTAATGAAAAACTGTTTTTT.

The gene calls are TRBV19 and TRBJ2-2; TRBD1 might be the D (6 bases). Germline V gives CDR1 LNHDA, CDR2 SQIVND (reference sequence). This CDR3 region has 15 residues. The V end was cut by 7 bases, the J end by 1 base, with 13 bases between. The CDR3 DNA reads TGTGCCAGTATGGTTAGGGGGATGAACACCGGGGAGCTGTTTTTT. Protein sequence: CASMVRGMNTGELFF.

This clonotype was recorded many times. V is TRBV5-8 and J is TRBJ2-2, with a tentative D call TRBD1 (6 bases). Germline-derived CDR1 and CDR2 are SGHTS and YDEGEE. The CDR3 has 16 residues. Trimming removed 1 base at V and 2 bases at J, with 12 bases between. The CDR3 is CASSLSYRVNTGELFF. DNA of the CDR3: TGTGCCAGCAGCTTGTCCTACAGGGTAAACACCGGGGAGCTGTTTTTT.

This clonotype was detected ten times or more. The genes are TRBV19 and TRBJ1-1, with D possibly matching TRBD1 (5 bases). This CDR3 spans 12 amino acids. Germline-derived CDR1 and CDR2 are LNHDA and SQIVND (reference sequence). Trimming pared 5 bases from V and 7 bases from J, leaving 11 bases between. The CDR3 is CASSGEGFEAFF. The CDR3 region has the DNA TGTGCCAGTAGTGGAGAGGGGTTTGAAGCTTTCTTT.

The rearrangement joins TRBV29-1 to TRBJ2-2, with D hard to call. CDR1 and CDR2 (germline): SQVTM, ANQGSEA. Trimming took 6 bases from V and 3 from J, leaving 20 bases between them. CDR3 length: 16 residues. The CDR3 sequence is CSVRLADHWDTGELFF. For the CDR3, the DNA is TGCAGCGTGAGGCTCGCGGATCACTGGGACACCGGGGAGCTGTTTTTT.

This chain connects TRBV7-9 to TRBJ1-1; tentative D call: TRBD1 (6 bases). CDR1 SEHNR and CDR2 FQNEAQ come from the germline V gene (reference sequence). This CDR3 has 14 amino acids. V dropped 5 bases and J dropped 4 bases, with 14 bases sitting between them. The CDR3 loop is CASSRGDGFTEAFF. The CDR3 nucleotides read TGTGCCAGCAGCAGGGGGGACGGATTCACTGAAGCTTTCTTT. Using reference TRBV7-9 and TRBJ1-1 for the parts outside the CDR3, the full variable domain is DTGVSQNPRHKITKRGQNVTFRCDPISEHNRLYWYRQTLGQGPEFLTYFQNEAQLEKSRLLSDRFSAERPKGSFSTLEIQRTEQGDSAMYLCASSRGDGFTEAFFGQGTRLTVV.

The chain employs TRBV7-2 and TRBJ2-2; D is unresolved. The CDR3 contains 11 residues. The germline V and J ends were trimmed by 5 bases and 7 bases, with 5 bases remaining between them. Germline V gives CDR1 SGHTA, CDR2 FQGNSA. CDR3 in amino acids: CASSTDGELFF. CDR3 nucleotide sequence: TGTGCCAGCAGCACAGACGGGGAGCTGTTTTTT.

CDR3 sequence: CASSFDRGDQPQQYF. The CDR3, as DNA: TGTGCCAGCAGTTTCGACAGGGGTGATCAGCCCCAGCAGTACTTC. The V call is TRBV2, the J call TRBJ2-7, with TRBD1 matching 8 bases. CDR1 and CDR2 from the germline V gene are SNHLY and FYNNEI. This CDR3 comprises 15 residues. Trimming removed 5 bases from V and 8 bases from J; junction bases left unmatched: 14.